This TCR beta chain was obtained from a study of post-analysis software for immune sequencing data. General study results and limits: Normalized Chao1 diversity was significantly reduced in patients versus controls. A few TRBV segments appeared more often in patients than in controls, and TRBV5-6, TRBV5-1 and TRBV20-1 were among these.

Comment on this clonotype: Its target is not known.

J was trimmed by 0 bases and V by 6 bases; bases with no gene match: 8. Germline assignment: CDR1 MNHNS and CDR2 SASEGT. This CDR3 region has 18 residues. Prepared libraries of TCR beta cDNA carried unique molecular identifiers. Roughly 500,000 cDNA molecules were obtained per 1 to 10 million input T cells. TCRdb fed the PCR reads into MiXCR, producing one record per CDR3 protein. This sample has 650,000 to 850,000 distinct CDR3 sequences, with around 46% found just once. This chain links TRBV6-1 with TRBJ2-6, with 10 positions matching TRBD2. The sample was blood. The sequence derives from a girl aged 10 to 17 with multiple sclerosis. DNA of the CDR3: TGTGCCAGCAGCCCCGCAGCGGGAGGGCTCTCTGGGGCCAACGTCCTGACTTTC. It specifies CASSPAAGGLSGANVLTF.